These T cell receptor beta chains were read from a single sample in a study of T and B cells in COVID-19 patients. MiXCR, run by TCRdb on the multiplex PCR reads, gives a single entry per CDR3 protein. The sample records roughly 3,800 distinct CDR3 sequences, approximately 26% being singletons. The specimen was blood. All receptors derive from a human donor with active COVID-19. Both conserved end residues are part of each CDR3. D genes are given only for firm matches. Expanded clones are given a class, and other clones once, few, many or no size at all.

NA	TRBV6-6	TRBJ2-1	medium-sized	TGTGCCAGCAGATTCGGGGGAAGCTCCTACAATGAGCAGTTCTTC	CASRFGGSSYNEQFF
NA	TRBV28	TRBJ2-3	NA	TGTGCCAGCATAGACTGGGCAGATACGCAGTATTTT	CASIDWADTQYF
NA	TRBV6-5	TRBJ2-7	medium-sized	TGTGCCAGCAGACGCTCGGACAGATACTACGAGCAGTACTTC	CASRRSDRYYEQYF
NA	TRBV20-1	TRBJ1-2	once	TGCAGTGCGGGACCCCTTGCTAACTATGGCTACACCTTC	CSAGPLANYGYTF
TRBD1	TRBV12-3/TRBV12-4	TRBJ2-2	medium-sized	TGTGCCAGCAGTTTAATTGGGCAGGGGGTCGCCGGGGAGCTGTTTTTT	CASSLIGQGVAGELFF
NA	TRBV6-2/TRBV6-3	TRBJ2-5	medium-sized	TGTGCCAGCAGTTACTCGGGGCGCGCTGACTTC	CASSYSGRADF
TRBD1	TRBV11-3	TRBJ2-1	medium-sized	TGTGCCAGCAGCCACCGGGACAGGGAGGATGAGCAGTTCTTC	CASSHRDREDEQFF
TRBD1	TRBV7-9	TRBJ2-7	medium-sized	TGTGCCAGCAAGGGACAGGGGGACTACGAGCAGTACTTC	CASKGQGDYEQYF
NA	TRBV19	TRBJ2-1	medium-sized	TGTGCCAGTAGTTCCCGGAGGGGATCCGCCTACAATGAGCAGTTCTTC	CASSSRRGSAYNEQFF
TRBD1	TRBV18	TRBJ2-7	medium-sized	TGTGCCAGCTCACCCGACAGGGGGGTATCCTACGAGCAGTACTTC	CASSPDRGVSYEQYF
TRBD2	TRBV27	TRBJ2-7	NA	TGTGCCAGCAAAGTGGCCGGGACTAGCGGTCAGACCTACGAGCAGTACTTC	CASKVAGTSGQTYEQYF
TRBD1	TRBV18	TRBJ1-4	medium-sized	TGTGCCAGCTCACCGCTGGGACAGGTCAATGAAAAACTGTTTTTT	CASSPLGQVNEKLFF
NA	TRBV30	TRBJ1-3	medium-sized	TGTGCCCGTGCCGACGGGGGGGGAGACACCATATATTTT	CARADGGGDTIYF
TRBD2	TRBV7-2	TRBJ2-2	few	TGTGCCAGCAGCATAAGACTAGCGGGGTCCGGGGAGCTGTTTTTT	CASSIRLAGSGELFF
NA	TRBV27	TRBJ1-6	medium-sized	TGTGCCAGCAGTTTATCTTTGAGTTCGGCCCTTGATTCACCCCTCCACTTT	CASSLSLSSALDSPLHF
NA	TRBV5-1	TRBJ2-1	many	TGCGCCAGCAGCTTTGCGGGGGCCCACTACAATGAGCAGTTCTTC	CASSFAGAHYNEQFF
NA	TRBV7-9	TRBJ2-7	many	TGTGCCAGCAGCTTTGGCGGTCAGCAGTACTTC	CASSFGGQQYF
NA	TRBV20-1	TRBJ2-3	NA	TGCAGTGCCATATGGGGCCATATCTGGGATACGCAGTATTTT	CSAIWGHIWDTQYF
TRBD2	TRBV19	TRBJ2-2	NA	TGTGCCAGTAGTCTTGGGACTAGCGGGACCCTTCCCGGGGAGCTGTTTTTT	CASSLGTSGTLPGELFF
NA	TRBV10-3	TRBJ2-2	many	TGTGCCATCAGTAGGACTCCTCCAACTAACACCGGGGAGCTGTTTTTT	CAISRTPPTNTGELFF
NA	TRBV5-1	TRBJ2-7	few	TGCGCCAGCAGCTCAGGACAGTCCCCCGAGCAGTACTTC	CASSSGQSPEQYF
NA	TRBV6-2/TRBV6-3	TRBJ2-6	medium-sized	TGTGCCAGCAACAATAGAGGCTCTGGGGCCAACGTCCTGACTTTC	CASNNRGSGANVLTF
NA	TRBV6-1	TRBJ2-4	medium-sized	TGTGCCAGTAGTTCACGAGGGAACATTCAGTACTTC	CASSSRGNIQYF
NA	TRBV11-2	TRBJ1-2	NA	TGTGCCAGCAGCCAAGCCGGGAACTATGGCTACACCTTC	CASSQAGNYGYTF
TRBD2	TRBV5-4	TRBJ2-2	medium-sized	TGTGCCAGCAGACCGACAGCGGGGGGGGTGACAGGGGAGCTGTTTTTT	CASRPTAGGVTGELFF
TRBD2	TRBV20-1	TRBJ2-5	NA	TGCGGAACGATAGCGGGGGTGGGACAAGAGACCCAGTACTTC	CGTIAGVGQETQYF